This TCR beta chain stems from a study of shared clonotypes between healthy human individuals. On the study more broadly: For every donor, three CD4 naive, three CD4 memory, two CD8 naive and one CD8 memory plates were used. Study observations and caveats: Richness estimates generally favored naive over memory subsets.

As for this clone: Its antigen is currently unknown.

Germline CDR1 and CDR2: SNHLY and FYNNEI. The CDR3 has 14 residues. Trimming cost V 4 bases and J 8 bases; bases outside gene matches: 2. Only CD45RO-negative cells positively selected for CCR7 counted as naive CD8 cells, so terminally differentiated effector memory CD45RA+ cells were excluded. TCRdb keeps only in-frame clones here, not all; method: immunoSEQ multiplex PCR. This repertoire shows hundreds of thousands of clones, about 95% found once; its top ten account for over 0.1%. The source material was naive CD8+ T cells sorted from blood. This clonotype was sampled from a woman aged 25 to 39 in good health. The chain is built from TRBV2 and TRBJ1-6, with 10 positions matching TRBD1. The CDR3 nucleotides read TGTGCCAGCAGTGGACAGGGGGCGTATTCACCCCTCCACTTT. This translates into CASSGQGAYSPLHF.